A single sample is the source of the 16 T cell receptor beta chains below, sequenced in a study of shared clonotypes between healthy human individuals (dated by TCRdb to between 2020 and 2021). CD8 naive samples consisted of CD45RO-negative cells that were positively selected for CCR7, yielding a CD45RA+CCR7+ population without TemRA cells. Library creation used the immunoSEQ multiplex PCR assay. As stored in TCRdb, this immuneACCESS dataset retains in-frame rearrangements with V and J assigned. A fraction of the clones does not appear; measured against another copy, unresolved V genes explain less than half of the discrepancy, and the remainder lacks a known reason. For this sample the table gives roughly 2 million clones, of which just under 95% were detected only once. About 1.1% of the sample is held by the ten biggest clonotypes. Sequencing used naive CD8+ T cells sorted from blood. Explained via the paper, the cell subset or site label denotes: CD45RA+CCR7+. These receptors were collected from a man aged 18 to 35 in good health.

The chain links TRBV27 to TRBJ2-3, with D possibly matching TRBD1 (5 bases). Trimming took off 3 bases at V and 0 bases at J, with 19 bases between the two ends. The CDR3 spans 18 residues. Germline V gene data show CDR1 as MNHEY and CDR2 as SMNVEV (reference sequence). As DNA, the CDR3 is TGTGCCAGCAGTTTTCTCATCACAGGCTTATCTAGCACAGATACGCAGTATTTT. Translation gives CASSFLITGLSSTDTQYF.

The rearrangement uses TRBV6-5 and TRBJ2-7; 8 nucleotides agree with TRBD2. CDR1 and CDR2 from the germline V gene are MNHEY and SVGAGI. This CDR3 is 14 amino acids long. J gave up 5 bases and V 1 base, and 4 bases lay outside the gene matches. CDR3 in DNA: TGTGCCAGCAGTTACTTAGCGGGGATCAACGAGCAGTACTTC. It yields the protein CASSYLAGINEQYF.

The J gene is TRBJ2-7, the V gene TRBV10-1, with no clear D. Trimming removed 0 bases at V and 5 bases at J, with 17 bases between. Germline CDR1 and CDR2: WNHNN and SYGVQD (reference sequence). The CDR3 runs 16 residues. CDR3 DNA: TGCGCCAGCAGTGAGTCGACTCTGCTGGCCACGGACGAGCAGTACTTC. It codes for CASSESTLLATDEQYF.

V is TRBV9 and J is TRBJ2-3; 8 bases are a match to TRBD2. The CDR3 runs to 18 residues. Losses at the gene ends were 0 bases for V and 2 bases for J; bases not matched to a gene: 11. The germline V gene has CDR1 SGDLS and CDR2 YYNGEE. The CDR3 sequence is CASSVEDGGASLTDTQYF. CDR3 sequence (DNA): TGTGCCAGCAGCGTAGAGGACGGGGGGGCTTCCCTCACAGATACGCAGTATTTT.

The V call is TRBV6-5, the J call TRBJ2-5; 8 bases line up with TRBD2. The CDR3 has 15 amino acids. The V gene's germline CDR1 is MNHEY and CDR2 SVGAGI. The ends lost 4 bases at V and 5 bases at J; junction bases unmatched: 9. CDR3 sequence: CASSWAGTSGETQYF. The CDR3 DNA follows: TGTGCCAGCAGTTGGGCCGGGACTAGTGGGGAGACCCAGTACTTC.

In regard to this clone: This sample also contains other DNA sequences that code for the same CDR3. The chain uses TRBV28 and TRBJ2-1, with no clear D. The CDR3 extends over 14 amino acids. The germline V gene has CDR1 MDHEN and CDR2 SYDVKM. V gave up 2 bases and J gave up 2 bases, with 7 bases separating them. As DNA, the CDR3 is TGTGCCAGCAGTTTAAGAGGACCCTACAATGAGCAGTTCTTC. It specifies CASSLRGPYNEQFF.

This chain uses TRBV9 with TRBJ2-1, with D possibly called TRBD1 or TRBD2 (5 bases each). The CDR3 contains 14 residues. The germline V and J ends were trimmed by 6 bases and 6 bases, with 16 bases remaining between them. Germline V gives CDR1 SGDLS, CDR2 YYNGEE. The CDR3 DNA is TGTGCCAGCACCCAGGGTTCCGGGATCAATGAGCAGTTCTTC. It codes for CASTQGSGINEQFF.

The CDR3: CASSEGLSGFQETQYF. DNA for the CDR3: TGTGCCAGCAGCGAAGGCCTATCAGGGTTCCAAGAGACCCAGTACTTC. The chain has TRBV9 and TRBJ2-5; maybe TRBD1 (5 bases). The length of the CDR3 is 16 residues. Trimming pared 3 bases from V and 1 base from J, leaving 16 bases between. The germline gives CDR1 SGDLS, CDR2 YYNGEE. The variable domain in full, with the rest retrieved from reference TRBV9 and TRBJ2-5, is DSGVTQTPKHLITATGQRVTLRCSPRSGDLSVYWYQQSLDQGLQFLIQYYNGEERAKGNILERFSAQQFPDLHSELNLSSLELGDSALYFCASSEGLSGFQETQYFGPGTRLLVL.

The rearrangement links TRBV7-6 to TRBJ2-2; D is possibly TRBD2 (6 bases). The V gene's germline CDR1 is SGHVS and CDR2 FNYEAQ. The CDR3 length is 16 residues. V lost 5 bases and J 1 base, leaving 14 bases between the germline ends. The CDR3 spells CASSSRDGGNTGELFF. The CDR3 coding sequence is TGTGCCAGCAGCAGCCGCGACGGGGGGAACACCGGGGAGCTGTTTTTT.

The CDR3 region has the DNA TGCGCCAGCAGTGAGAATCCAGCAGGAGAGACCCAGTACTTC. Amino acid sequence: CASSENPAGETQYF. The rearrangement joins TRBV10-2 to TRBJ2-5; D unclear. Trimming stripped 2 bases from V and 4 bases from J, with 11 bases between. Germline V gene sequence: CDR1 WSHSY, CDR2 SAAADI. The CDR3 is 14 residues long.

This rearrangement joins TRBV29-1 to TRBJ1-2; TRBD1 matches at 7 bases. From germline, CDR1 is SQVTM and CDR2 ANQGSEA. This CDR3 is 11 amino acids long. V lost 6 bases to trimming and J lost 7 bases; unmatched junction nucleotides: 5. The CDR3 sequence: CSVMTGPGYTF. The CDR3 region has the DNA TGCAGCGTCATGACAGGGCCTGGCTACACCTTC.

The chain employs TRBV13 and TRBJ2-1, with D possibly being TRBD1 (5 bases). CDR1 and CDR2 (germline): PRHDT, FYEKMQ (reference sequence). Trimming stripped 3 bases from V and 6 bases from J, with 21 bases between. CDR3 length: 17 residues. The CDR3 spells CASSLGQYTGLGNEQFF. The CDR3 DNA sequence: TGTGCCAGCAGCTTGGGTCAGTATACAGGTCTGGGCAATGAGCAGTTCTTC.

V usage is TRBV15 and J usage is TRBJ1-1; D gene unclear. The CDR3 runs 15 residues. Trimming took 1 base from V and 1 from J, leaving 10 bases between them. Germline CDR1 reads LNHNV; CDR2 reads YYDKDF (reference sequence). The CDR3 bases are TGTGCCACCAGCAGAGTAACAGCCCGGAACACTGAAGCTTTCTTT. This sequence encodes CATSRVTARNTEAFF.

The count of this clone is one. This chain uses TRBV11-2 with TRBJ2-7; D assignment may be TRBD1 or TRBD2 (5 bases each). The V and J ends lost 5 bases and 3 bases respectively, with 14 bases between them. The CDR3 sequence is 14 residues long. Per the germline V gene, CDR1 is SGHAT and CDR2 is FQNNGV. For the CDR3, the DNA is TGTGCCAGCAGCCCCTCCGGGACCCTCTACGAGCAGTACTTC. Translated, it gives CASSPSGTLYEQYF.

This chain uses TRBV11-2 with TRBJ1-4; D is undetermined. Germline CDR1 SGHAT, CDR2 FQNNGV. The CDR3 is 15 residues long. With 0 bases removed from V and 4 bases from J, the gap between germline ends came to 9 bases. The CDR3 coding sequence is TGTGCCAGCAGCTTAGATCTCAGTTATAATGAAAAACTGTTTTTT. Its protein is CASSLDLSYNEKLFF.

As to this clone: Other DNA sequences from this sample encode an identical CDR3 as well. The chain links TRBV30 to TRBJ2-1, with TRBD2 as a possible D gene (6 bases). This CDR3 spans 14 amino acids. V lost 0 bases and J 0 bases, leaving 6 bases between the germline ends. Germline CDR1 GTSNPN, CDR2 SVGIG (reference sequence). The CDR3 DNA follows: TGTGCCTGGAGTGTCGGGAGCTCCTACAATGAGCAGTTCTTC. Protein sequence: CAWSVGSSYNEQFF.